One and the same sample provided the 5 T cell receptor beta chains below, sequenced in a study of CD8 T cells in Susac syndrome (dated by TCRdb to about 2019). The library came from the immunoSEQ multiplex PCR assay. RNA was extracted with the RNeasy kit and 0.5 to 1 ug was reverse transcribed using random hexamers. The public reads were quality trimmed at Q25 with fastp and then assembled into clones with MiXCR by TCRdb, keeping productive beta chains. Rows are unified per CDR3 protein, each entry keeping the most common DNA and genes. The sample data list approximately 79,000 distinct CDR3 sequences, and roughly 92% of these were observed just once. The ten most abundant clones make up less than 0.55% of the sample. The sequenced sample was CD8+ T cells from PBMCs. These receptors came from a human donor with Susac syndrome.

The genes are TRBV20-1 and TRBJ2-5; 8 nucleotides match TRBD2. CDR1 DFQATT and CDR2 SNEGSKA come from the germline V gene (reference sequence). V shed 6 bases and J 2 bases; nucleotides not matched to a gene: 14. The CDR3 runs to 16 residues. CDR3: CSAKLGLAPTQETQYF. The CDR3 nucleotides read TGCAGTGCCAAACTAGGACTAGCCCCGACTCAAGAGACCCAGTACTTC.

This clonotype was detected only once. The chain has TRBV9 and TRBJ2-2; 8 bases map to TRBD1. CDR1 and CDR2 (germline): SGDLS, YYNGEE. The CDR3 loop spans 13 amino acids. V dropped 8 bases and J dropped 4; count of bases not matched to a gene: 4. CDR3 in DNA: TGTGCCAGAAGGACAGGGCTCACCGGGGAGCTGTTTTTT. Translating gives CARRTGLTGELFF.

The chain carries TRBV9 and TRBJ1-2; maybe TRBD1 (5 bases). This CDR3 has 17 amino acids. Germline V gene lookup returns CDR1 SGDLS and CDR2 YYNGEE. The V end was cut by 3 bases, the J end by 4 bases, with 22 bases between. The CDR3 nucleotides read TGTGCCAGCAGCGATCGGCCAGGGAGCAAATTTCCCTATGGCTACACCTTC. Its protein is CASSDRPGSKFPYGYTF.

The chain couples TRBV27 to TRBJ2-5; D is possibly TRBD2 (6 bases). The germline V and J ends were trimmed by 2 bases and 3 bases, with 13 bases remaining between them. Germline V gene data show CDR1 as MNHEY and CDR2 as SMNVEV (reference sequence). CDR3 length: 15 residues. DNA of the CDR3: TGTGCCAGCAGTTTAAGTTGGGGGGTCGAAGAGACCCAGTACTTC. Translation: CASSLSWGVEETQYF.

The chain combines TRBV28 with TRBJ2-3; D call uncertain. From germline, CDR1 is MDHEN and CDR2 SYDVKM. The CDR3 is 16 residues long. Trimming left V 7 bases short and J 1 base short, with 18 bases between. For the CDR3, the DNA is TGTGCCAGCAAGAGAGAGGTCAGGAGACGCACAGATACGCAGTATTTT. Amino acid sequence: CASKREVRRRTDTQYF. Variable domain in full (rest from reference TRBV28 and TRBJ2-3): DVKVTQSSRYLVKRTGEKVFLECVQDMDHENMFWYRQDPGLGLRLIYFSYDVKMKEKGDIPEGYSVSREKKERFSLILESASTNQTSMYLCASKREVRRRTDTQYFGPGTRLTVL.